What follows are 5 T cell receptor beta chains derived from one specimen sequenced in a study of low-dose radiotherapy and immunotherapy resistance in tumors. TRAV and TRBV primers primed cDNA for both TCRalpha and TCRbeta. With a V-primer adapter and a constant-region primer, TCRs were amplified for 20 to 25 PCR cycles. One entry per CDR3 protein results from TCRdb running MiXCR on the reads. Of approximately 18,000 distinct CDR3 sequences listed, approximately 79% are singletons. These receptors were obtained from a human donor with advanced metastatic prostate, ovarian, gallbladder or colorectal cancer (not recorded which). This table probably holds off-target reads from a library built for another chain.

The rearrangement joins TRBV2 to TRBJ1-5; unclear D gene. The germline V and J ends were trimmed by 5 bases and 9 bases, with 8 bases remaining between them. This CDR3 spans 11 amino acids. Looked up from germline, CDR1 is SNHLY and CDR2 is FYNNEI. The DNA of the CDR3 is TGTGCCAGCAGTCAGCTCGGGCCCCAGCATTTT. Translated, it gives CASSQLGPQHF.

The table lists this clonotype with a few counts. This chain uses TRBV7-8 with TRBJ2-7; 7 nucleotides line up with TRBD2. V lost 6 bases to trimming and J lost 2 bases; unmatched junction nucleotides: 7. CDR1 and CDR2 (germline): SGHVS, FQNEAQ. This CDR3 contains 14 residues. The DNA of the CDR3 is TGTGCCAGCAGAGCCGGGAGGTTCACCTACGAGCAGTACTTC. Translated: CASRAGRFTYEQYF. The variable domain in full, with the rest retrieved from reference TRBV7-8 and TRBJ2-7, is GAGVSQSPRYKVAKRGQDVALRCDPISGHVSLFWYQQALGQGPEFLTYFQNEAQLDKSGLPSDRFFAERPEGSVSTLKIQRTQQEDSAVYLCASRAGRFTYEQYFGPGTRLTVT.

This chain joins TRBV5-1 and TRBJ1-1; 8 bases are a match to TRBD1. The CDR3 loop spans 12 amino acids. Germline CDR1 SGHRS, CDR2 YFSETQ. V lost 4 bases, J lost 9 bases, and 5 bases stayed unmatched. DNA of the CDR3: TGCGCCAGCAGCCTGGACAGGGACAAAGCTTTCTTT. Translation: CASSLDRDKAFF. The entire variable domain, with the rest obtained from reference TRBV5-1 and TRBJ1-1, is as follows: KAGVTQTPRYLIKTRGQQVTLSCSPISGHRSVSWYQQTPGQGLQFLFEYFSETQRNKGNFPGRFSGRQFSNSRSEMNVSTLELGDSALYLCASSLDRDKAFFGQGTRLTVV.

This sequence joins TRBV5-5 and TRBJ1-5; perhaps TRBD1 as D (5 bases). The ends were cut back, 3 bases at V and 4 bases at J, with 14 bases in the middle. Germline V gives CDR1 SGHKS, CDR2 YYEKEE (reference sequence). The CDR3 runs 15 residues. The CDR3 bases are TGTGCCAGCAGCTCCGGGACGGGTTCAAATCAGCCCCAGCATTTT. Translation: CASSSGTGSNQPQHF.

The chain carries TRBV11-2 and TRBJ2-5, with a weak D call TRBD2 (5 bases). The CDR3 sequence is 15 residues long. V dropped 1 base and J dropped 5 bases, with 14 bases sitting between them. Germline assignment: CDR1 SGHAT and CDR2 FQNNGV. DNA for the CDR3: TGTGCCAGCAGCTTAGTGCGGGCACAGATTGAGACCCAGTACTTC. Amino acids: CASSLVRAQIETQYF.